The present T cell receptor (beta chain) was sequenced within a study of blood T cell repertoires in COVID-19. Authors' analysis steps: Counts of nucleated cells, estimated from reference gene primer amplification, were obtained. This table comes from immunoSEQ multiplex PCR, and its TCRdb copy is limited to in-frame clones, with some not included. D and trimming come from the DNA, and the V and J calls and clone size come from that table. The table includes roughly 97,000 clones, roughly 82% detected once. This CDR3 has 12 amino acids. Germline CDR1 MDHEN, CDR2 SYDVKM. V trimming: 6 bases; J trimming: 9 bases; junction bases outside the gene matches: 6. The sample holds one count of this clone.

J is TRBJ2-5 and V is TRBV28; 8 bases agree with TRBD1. This clonotype was obtained from a man in his sixties with acute or convalescent COVID-19. The sequenced material came from peripheral blood. The CDR3 sequence is CASSSTTGAQYF. The DNA for the CDR3 is TGTGCCAGCAGCTCCACGACAGGGGCCCAGTACTTC.